The clone carrying this T cell receptor (beta chain) appeared once. The CDR3 has 15 residues. The germline gives CDR1 MNHEY, CDR2 SMNVEV (reference sequence). V gave up 0 bases and J gave up 4 bases, with 10 bases separating them. The data were obtained in a study of T cells in tumors after PD-1 blockade. The overall study: Treatment was either pembrolizumab 200 mg every 3 weeks or cemiplimab 350 mg every 2 weeks. Mean per blood sample: 95,000 to 130,000 templates (24,679-257,772), around 38,000 unique clonotypes.

Here immunoSEQ multiplex PCR was the method, and the copy in TCRdb shows in-frame clones only, minus some. The table includes approximately 63,000 clones, about 74% detected once. The source material was PBMCs, sampled after anti-PD-1 treatment. This sequence was found in a human donor with basal cell carcinoma. V usage is TRBV27 and J usage is TRBJ1-5; no clear D gene. Written as DNA, the CDR3 is TGTGCCAGCAGTTTATCGACGGCAGTTAATCAGCCCCAGCATTTT. This encodes CASSLSTAVNQPQHF.